The 3 T cell receptor beta chains presented below share a single source sample, sequenced in a study of T cell responses to AZD1222 COVID-19 vaccine. Only in-frame clones appear in the TCRdb table, and some are missing; sequencing was by immunoSEQ multiplex PCR. The top ten clones hold about 12% of a sample with about 130,000 clones, about 86% of them seen once. The sequenced sample was peripheral blood, obtained on day 0 of AZD1222 vaccination. These receptors were taken from an adult in good health.

This rearrangement joins TRBV6-2 or TRBV6-3 to TRBJ1-1; 11 bases agree with TRBD1. Per the germline V gene, CDR1 is MNHEY and CDR2 is SVGEGT. The junction had 6 bases not matched to a gene; V was cut back by 6 bases and J by 6 bases. The CDR3 runs to 14 residues. In nucleotides, the CDR3 is TGTGCCAGCAGCCTTGGACAGGGGGCACCTGAAGCTTTCTTT. Its protein product is CASSLGQGAPEAFF.

The gene calls are TRBV3-1 (or the pseudogene TRBV3-2) and TRBJ2-7, with no clear D. The CDR3 extends over 14 amino acids. Per germline, CDR1 LGHDT and CDR2 YNNKEL (reference sequence). V gave up 0 bases and J gave up 7 bases, with 13 bases separating them. The CDR3 DNA reads TGTGCCAGCAGCCAAGAAGCCAGTCGGGTTGAGCAGTACTTC. It encodes CASSQEASRVEQYF.

The chain couples TRBV27 to TRBJ2-1, with 12 bases lining up with TRBD2. V was pared by 4 bases and J by 12 bases, with 10 bases of the junction left unmatched. Germline loops: CDR1 MNHEY, CDR2 SMNVEV (reference sequence). The length of the CDR3 is 15 residues. The CDR3 loop is CASSSLRLAGGRQFF. The CDR3 DNA reads TGTGCCAGCAGTTCGTTACGGCTAGCGGGGGGGCGGCAGTTCTTC.